The clone carrying this T cell receptor (beta chain) was recorded at least ten times. Antigen: not known. The data derive from a study of T cells in Graves' hyperthyroidism and ophthalmopathy. Notes on the study in general: Most expanded thyroid clonotypes above 0.001 recurred in blood.

Using RNA transcripts as the source, TCR beta CDR3 regions were amplified. An initial round of RT-PCR targeting the TCR CDR3 relied on the HTBI primer set. TCRdb fed the multiplex PCR reads into MiXCR, producing one record per CDR3 protein. The repertoire holds about 740,000 distinct CDR3 sequences, with approximately 14% as singletons. Trimming stripped 8 bases from V and 1 base from J, with 11 bases between. The CDR3 extends over 13 amino acids. Germline loops: CDR1 SGHTA, CDR2 FQGTGA. The sample consisted of blood. This rearrangement joins TRBV7-3 to TRBJ2-5; D is possibly TRBD2 (5 bases). The receptor was isolated from a woman under 30 with Graves' hyperthyroidism. DNA for the CDR3: TGTGCCAGCGCTCGGACTGGCCAAGAGACCCAGTACTTC. Translation: CASARTGQETQYF. Combining the CDR3 with reference TRBV7-3 and TRBJ2-5 gives the whole variable domain GAGVSQTPSNKVTEKGKYVELRCDPISGHTALYWYRQSLGQGPEFLIYFQGTGAADDSGLPNDRFFAVRPEGSVSTLKIQRTERGDSAVYLCASARTGQETQYFGPGTRLLVL.